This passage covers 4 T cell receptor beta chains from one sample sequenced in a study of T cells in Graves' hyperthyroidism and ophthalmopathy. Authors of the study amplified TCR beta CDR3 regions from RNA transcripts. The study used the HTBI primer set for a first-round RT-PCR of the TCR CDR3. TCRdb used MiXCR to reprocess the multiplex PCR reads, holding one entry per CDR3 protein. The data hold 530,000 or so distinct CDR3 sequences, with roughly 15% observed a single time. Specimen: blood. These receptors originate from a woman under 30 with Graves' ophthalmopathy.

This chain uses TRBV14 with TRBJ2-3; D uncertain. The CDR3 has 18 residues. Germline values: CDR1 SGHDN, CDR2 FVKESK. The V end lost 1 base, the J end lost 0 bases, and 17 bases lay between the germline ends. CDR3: CASSQAVDRRISTDTQYF. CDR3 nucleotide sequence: TGTGCCAGCAGCCAAGCCGTGGACCGAAGAATTAGCACAGATACGCAGTATTTT.

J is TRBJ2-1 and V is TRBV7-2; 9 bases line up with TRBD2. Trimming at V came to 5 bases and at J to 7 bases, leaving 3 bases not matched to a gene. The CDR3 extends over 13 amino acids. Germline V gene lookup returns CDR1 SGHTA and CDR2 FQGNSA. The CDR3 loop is CASSPLAGNEQFF. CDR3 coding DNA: TGTGCCAGCAGCCCCCTAGCGGGGAATGAGCAGTTCTTC.

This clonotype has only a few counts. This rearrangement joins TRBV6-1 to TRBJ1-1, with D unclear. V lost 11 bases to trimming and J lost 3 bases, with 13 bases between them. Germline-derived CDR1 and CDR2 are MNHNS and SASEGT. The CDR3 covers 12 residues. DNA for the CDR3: TGTGCCGGACTGACAAAGGACACTGAAGCTTTCTTT. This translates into CAGLTKDTEAFF.

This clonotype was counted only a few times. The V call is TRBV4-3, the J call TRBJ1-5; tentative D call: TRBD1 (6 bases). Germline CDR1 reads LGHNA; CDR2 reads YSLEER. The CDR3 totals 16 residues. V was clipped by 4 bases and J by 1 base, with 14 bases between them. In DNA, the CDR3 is TGCGCCAGCAGCCCGCAACAGGGAGGAAGCAATCAGCCCCAGCATTTT. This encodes CASSPQQGGSNQPQHF.